The 14 T cell receptor beta chains in this list originate from one sample, sequenced in a study of cytomegalovirus exposure and HLA in healthy donors. PCR involved 60 Vbeta and 13 Jbeta primers. Profiled with immunoSEQ multiplex PCR; TCRdb holds only in-frame clones, not every one. The sample lists approximately 160,000 clones, more than 70% occurring once. Sequencing was performed on PBMCs. The receptors were gathered from a male donor in good health and CMV-seronegative.

The chain carries TRBV5-4 and TRBJ2-7, with TRBD2 as a possible D gene (5 bases). The CDR3 is 15 amino acids. The V gene's germline CDR1 is SGHNT and CDR2 YYREEE (reference sequence). V lost 4 bases and J lost 0, with 14 bases in between. Written as DNA, the CDR3 is TGTGCCAGCAGCGAAACCCTCGGGGACTCCTACGAGCAGTACTTC. It translates to CASSETLGDSYEQYF.

J is TRBJ2-5 and V is TRBV4-1; D is uncertain. The V gene lost 3 bases and the J gene lost 2 bases, with 4 bases spanning the gap. There are 12 residues in the CDR3. In germline, CDR1 is MGHRA, CDR2 YSYEKL. The CDR3 nucleotides are TGCGCCAGCAGCCACCCACAAGAGACCCAGTACTTC. Protein product: CASSHPQETQYF.

This clone was counted once. The chain couples TRBV9 to TRBJ2-1; D call uncertain. The length of the CDR3 is 14 residues. From germline, CDR1 is SGDLS and CDR2 YYNGEE. Deletions cut 4 bases from V and 5 bases from J, with 13 bases between. CDR3: CASSPRGRHNEQFF. CDR3 sequence (DNA): TGTGCCAGCAGCCCCCGCGGCCGTCACAATGAGCAGTTCTTC. The full variable domain, its missing parts supplied by reference TRBV9 and TRBJ2-1, is DSGVTQTPKHLITATGQRVTLRCSPRSGDLSVYWYQQSLDQGLQFLIQYYNGEERAKGNILERFSAQQFPDLHSELNLSSLELGDSALYFCASSPRGRHNEQFFGPGTRLTVL.

This clone appeared a few times. The V gene is TRBV11-2, the J gene TRBJ2-7; TRBD1 aligns across 8 bases. CDR3 length: 13 amino acids. V lost 6 bases, J lost 4 bases, and 5 bases stayed unmatched. The V gene's germline CDR1 is SGHAT and CDR2 FQNNGV. CDR3 coding DNA: TGTGCCAGCAGTAACAGGGGGGCATACGAGCAGTACTTC. This codes for CASSNRGAYEQYF.

This clone occurred a few times. As DNA, the CDR3 is TGCAGTCCGCGGGCGGGAAACACCATATATTTT. Translated, it gives CSPRAGNTIYF. The V and J genes are TRBV20-1 and TRBJ1-3; D is undetermined. V shed 8 bases and J shed 4 bases, with 9 bases lying between them. CDR1 is DFQATT and CDR2 is SNEGSKA in the germline V gene (reference sequence). This CDR3 comprises 11 residues.

A few counts support this clone. The genes are TRBV5-1 and TRBJ2-1, with 13 bases lining up with TRBD2. Germline CDR1 and CDR2: SGHRS and YFSETQ. This CDR3 comprises 17 residues. The junction had 8 bases not matched to a gene; V was cut back by 3 bases and J by 5 bases. In DNA, the CDR3 is TGCGCCAGCAGCTCCAATGCCGGGACTAGCGGGAACAATGAGCAGTTCTTC. Its translation is CASSSNAGTSGNNEQFF.

The V call is TRBV27, the J call TRBJ1-4; 7 nucleotides match TRBD1. The CDR3 has 16 amino acids. The germline V gene encodes CDR1 MNHEY and CDR2 SMNVEV (reference sequence). J lost 5 bases, V lost 5 bases, and 11 bases had no gene match. CDR3 DNA: TGTGCCAGCAGTCCCCTGACAGGGTGGCCAAATGAAAAACTGTTTTTT. As protein: CASSPLTGWPNEKLFF.

This clone has just one count. The V gene is TRBV27, the J gene TRBJ2-7; tentative D call: TRBD1 (6 bases). The CDR3 loop spans 14 amino acids. Germline assignment: CDR1 MNHEY and CDR2 SMNVEV (reference sequence). V lost 7 bases and J 3 bases, leaving 16 bases between the germline ends. The CDR3 region is CASMPRQGHYEQYF. CDR3 nucleotide sequence: TGTGCCAGCATGCCCCGGCAGGGGCACTACGAGCAGTACTTC.

This clone appeared a single time. The V gene is TRBV27, the J gene TRBJ2-3; D not resolved. The V end lost 6 bases, the J end lost 0 bases, and 13 bases lay between the germline ends. Germline loops: CDR1 MNHEY, CDR2 SMNVEV (reference sequence). The CDR3 is 15 amino acids. CDR3 DNA: TGTGCCAGCAGGGCAACCGGGTCAAGCACAGATACGCAGTATTTT. This translates into CASRATGSSTDTQYF.

The chain recombines TRBV5-1 with TRBJ2-7; 8 bases agree with TRBD1. This CDR3 has 15 amino acids. Germline CDR1 and CDR2: SGHRS and YFSETQ. Trimming removed 0 bases from V and 5 bases from J; junction bases left unmatched: 7. DNA for the CDR3: TGCGCCAGCAGCTTGGGTAGCCAGGGGGCTGACGAGCAGTACTTC. Protein: CASSLGSQGADEQYF.

This clone came up a few times. This chain connects TRBV6-5 to TRBJ2-5; TRBD1 matches at 7 bases. Germline CDR1 and CDR2: MNHEY and SVGAGI. The CDR3 is 14 residues long. J lost 6 bases, V lost 0 bases, and 4 bases had no gene match. The CDR3 region has the DNA TGTGCCAGCAGTTACTCGACAGGGTTTCAGACCCAGTACTTC. Translation: CASSYSTGFQTQYF.

The chain recombines TRBV27 with TRBJ2-4, with 7 bases fitting TRBD2. Trimming removed 3 bases from V and 12 bases from J; junction bases left unmatched: 14. This CDR3 has 15 residues. From germline, CDR1 is MNHEY and CDR2 SMNVEV (reference sequence). The CDR3 loop is CASSFTAGVGINQYF. CDR3 coding DNA: TGTGCCAGCAGTTTCACGGCGGGAGTGGGTATTAATCAGTACTTC.

The gene calls are TRBV11-3 and TRBJ2-3, with 9 bases aligning to TRBD1. V trimming: 5 bases; J trimming: 6 bases; junction bases outside the gene matches: 9. The CDR3 runs to 15 residues. The germline CDR1 and CDR2 sequences are SGHNT and YENEEA. CDR3 in DNA: TGTGCCAGCAGCCTGCTGGGACAGGGCGGGGATACGCAGTATTTT. As protein: CASSLLGQGGDTQYF.

The J gene is TRBJ2-1, the V gene TRBV19; TRBD2 matches at 10 bases. After removal of 2 bases from V and 7 bases from J, the junction contained 5 bases not matched to a gene. CDR1 and CDR2 (germline): LNHDA, SQIVND (reference sequence). The length of the CDR3 is 15 residues. CDR3: CASSIRGTSDNEQFF. The CDR3 region has the DNA TGTGCCAGTAGTATACGTGGGACTAGCGATAATGAGCAGTTCTTC. The variable domain in full, completed from reference TRBV19 and TRBJ2-1, reads DGGITQSPKYLFRKEGQNVTLSCEQNLNHDAMYWYRQDPGQGLRLIYYSQIVNDFQKGDIAEGYSVSREKKESFPLTVTSAQKNPTAFYLCASSIRGTSDNEQFFGPGTRLTVL.